This T cell receptor (beta chain) was recorded in a study of breast tumors, draining lymph nodes, adjacent tissues. On this clonotype itself: Its specificity is unknown. A much larger clonotype is one base distant, so this may be a read error. It is likely a read error, because the conserved phenylalanine at the end of the CDR3 is missing.

From germline, CDR1 is SGHNT and CDR2 YENEEA. This CDR3 is 16 amino acids long. The J segment lost 0 bases and the V segment lost 7 bases, leaving 8 bases of the junction unmatched. The lymph nodes were axillary draining lymph nodes from breast cancer patients. Broader study findings: Tumor repertoires ranked between lymph nodes and nontumor tissue in diversity, with V and J gene preferences. Luminal-like breast cancer showed significantly greater tumor-nontumor repertoire similarity than basal-like breast cancer did. That most tumor T cells come from lymph nodes remained unproven.

TCRdb called the multiplex PCR reads again in MiXCR, with one record for every CDR3 protein. The data show fewer than 90,000 distinct CDR3 sequences, with over 25% seen just once and 8.1% held by the top ten. This receptor was identified in a female donor with breast cancer. Some clones in this sample may be carry-over from other donors' samples. The J gene is TRBJ2-1, the V gene TRBV11-3; TRBD2 aligns across 8 bases. The specimen was axillary lymph node tissue. The CDR3 DNA sequence: TGTGCCAGCACCCAAACTAGCGGCGTCTCCTACAATGAGCAGTTCTCC. Translated: CASTQTSGVSYNEQFS.